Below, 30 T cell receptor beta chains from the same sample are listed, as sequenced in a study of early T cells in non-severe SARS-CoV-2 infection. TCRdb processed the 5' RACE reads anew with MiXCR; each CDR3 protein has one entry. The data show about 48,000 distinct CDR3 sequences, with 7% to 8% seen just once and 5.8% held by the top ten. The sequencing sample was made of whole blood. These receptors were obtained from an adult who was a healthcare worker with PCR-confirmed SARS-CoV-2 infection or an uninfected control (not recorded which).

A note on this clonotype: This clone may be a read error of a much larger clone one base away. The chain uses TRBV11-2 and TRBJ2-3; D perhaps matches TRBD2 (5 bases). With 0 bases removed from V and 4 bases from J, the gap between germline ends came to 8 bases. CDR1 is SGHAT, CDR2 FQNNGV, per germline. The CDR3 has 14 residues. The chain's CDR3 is CASSLEVASDTQYF. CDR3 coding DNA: TGTGCCAGCAGCTTAGAAGTAGCGTCAGATACGCAGTATTTT.

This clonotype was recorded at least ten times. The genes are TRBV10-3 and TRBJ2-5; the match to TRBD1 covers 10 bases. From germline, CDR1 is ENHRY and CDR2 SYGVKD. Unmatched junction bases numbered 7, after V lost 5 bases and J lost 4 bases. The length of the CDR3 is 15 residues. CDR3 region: CAISRQGANGETQYF. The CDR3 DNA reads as TGTGCCATCAGTAGACAGGGGGCGAATGGAGAGACCCAGTACTTC.

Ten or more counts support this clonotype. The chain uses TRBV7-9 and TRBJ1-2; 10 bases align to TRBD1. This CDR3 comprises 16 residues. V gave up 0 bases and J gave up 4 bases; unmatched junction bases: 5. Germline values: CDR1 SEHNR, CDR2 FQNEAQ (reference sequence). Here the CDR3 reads CASSLARTGGTYGYTF. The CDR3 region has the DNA TGTGCCAGCAGCTTAGCACGGACAGGGGGAACCTATGGCTACACCTTC.

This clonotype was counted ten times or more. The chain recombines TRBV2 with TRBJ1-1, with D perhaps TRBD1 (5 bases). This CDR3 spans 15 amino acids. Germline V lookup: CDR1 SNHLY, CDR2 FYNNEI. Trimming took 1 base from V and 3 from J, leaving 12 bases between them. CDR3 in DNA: TGTGCCAGCAGTGAAGGGGGCAGGGTGGACACTGAAGCTTTCTTT. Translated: CASSEGGRVDTEAFF. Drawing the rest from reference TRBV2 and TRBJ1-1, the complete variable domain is EPEVTQTPSHQVTQMGQEVILRCVPISNHLYFYWYRQILGQKVEFLVSFYNNEISEKSEIFDDQFSVERPDGSNFTLKIRSTKLEDSAMYFCASSEGGRVDTEAFFGQGTRLTVV.

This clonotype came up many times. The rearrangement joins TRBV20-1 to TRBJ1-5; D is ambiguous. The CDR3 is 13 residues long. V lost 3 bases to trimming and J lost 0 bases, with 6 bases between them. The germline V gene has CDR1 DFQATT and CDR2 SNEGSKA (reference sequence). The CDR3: CSASRDSNQPQHF. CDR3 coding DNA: TGCAGTGCTAGTCGGGATAGCAATCAGCCCCAGCATTTT.

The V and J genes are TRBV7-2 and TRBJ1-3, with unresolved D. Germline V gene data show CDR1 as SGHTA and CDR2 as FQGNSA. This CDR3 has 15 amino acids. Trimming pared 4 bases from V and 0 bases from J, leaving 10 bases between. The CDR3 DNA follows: TGTGCCAGCAGCTGGCCCAAAAGCTCTGGAAACACCATATATTTT. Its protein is CASSWPKSSGNTIYF.

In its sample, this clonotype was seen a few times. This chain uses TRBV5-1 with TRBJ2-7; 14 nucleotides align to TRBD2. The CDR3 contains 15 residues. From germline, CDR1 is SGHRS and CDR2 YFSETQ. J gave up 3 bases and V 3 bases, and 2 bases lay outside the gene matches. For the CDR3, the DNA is TGCGCCAGCAGCTCGGGACTAGCGGGGGACTACGAGCAGTACTTC. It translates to CASSSGLAGDYEQYF.

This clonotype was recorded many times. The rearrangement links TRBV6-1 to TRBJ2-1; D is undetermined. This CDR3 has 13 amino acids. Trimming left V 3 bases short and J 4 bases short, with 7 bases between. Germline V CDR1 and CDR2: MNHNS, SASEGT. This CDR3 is CASSETEYNEQFF. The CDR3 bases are TGTGCCAGCAGTGAGACTGAATACAATGAGCAGTTCTTC.

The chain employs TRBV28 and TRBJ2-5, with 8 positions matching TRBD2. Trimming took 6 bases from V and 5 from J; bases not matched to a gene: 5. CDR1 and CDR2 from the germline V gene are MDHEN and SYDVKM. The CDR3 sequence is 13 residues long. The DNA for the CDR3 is TGTGCCAGCAGAGGGACTAGTGGTGAGACCCAGTACTTC. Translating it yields CASRGTSGETQYF.

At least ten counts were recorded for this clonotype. The CDR3 loop is CASSHTGTRENIQYF. Here the CDR3 DNA reads TGCGCCAGCAGCCATACCGGGACGAGAGAAAACATTCAGTACTTC. The V call is TRBV5-1, the J call TRBJ2-4, with D perhaps given as TRBD1 or TRBD2 (5 bases each). V lost 4 bases and J lost 5, with 16 bases in between. The germline V gene encodes CDR1 SGHRS and CDR2 YFSETQ. The CDR3 is made up of 15 amino acids.

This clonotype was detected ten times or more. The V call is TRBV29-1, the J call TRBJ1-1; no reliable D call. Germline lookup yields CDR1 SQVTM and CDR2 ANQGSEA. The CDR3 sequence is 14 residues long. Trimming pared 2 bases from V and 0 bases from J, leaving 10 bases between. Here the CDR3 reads CSVERGPLNTEAFF. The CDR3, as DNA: TGCAGCGTTGAAAGAGGACCCTTGAACACTGAAGCTTTCTTT. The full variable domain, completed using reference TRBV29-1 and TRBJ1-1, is SAVISQKPSRDICQRGTSLTIQCQVDSQVTMMFWYRQQPGQSLTLIATANQGSEATYESGFVIDKFPISRPNLTFSTLTVSNMSPEDSSIYLCSVERGPLNTEAFFGQGTRLTVV.

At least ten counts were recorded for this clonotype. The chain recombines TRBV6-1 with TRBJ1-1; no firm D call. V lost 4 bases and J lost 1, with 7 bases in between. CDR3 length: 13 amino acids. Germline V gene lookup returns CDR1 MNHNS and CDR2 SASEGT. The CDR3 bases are TGTGCCAGCAGTGCTGAGGGGAACACTGAAGCTTTCTTT. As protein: CASSAEGNTEAFF.

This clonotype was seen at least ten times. The DNA for the CDR3 is TGTGCCAGCAGCTTAGTAGTTCAAGAGACCCAGTACTTC. Its protein product is CASSLVVQETQYF. The rearrangement links TRBV7-8 to TRBJ2-5; D is uncertain. Trimming took off 1 base at V and 2 bases at J, with 5 bases between the two ends. The CDR3 extends over 13 amino acids. Germline CDR1 is SGHVS and CDR2 is FQNEAQ. Together with reference TRBV7-8 and TRBJ2-5, the CDR3 gives the full variable domain: GAGVSQSPRYKVAKRGQDVALRCDPISGHVSLFWYQQALGQGPEFLTYFQNEAQLDKSGLPSDRFFAERPEGSVSTLKIQRTQQEDSAVYLCASSLVVQETQYFGPGTRLLVL.

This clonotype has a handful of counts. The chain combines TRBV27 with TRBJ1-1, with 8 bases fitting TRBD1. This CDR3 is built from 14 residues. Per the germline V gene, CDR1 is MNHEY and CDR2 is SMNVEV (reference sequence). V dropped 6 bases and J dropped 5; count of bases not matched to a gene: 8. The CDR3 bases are TGTGCCAGCAGACTACAGGGGGGGAGGACTGAAGCTTTCTTT. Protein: CASRLQGGRTEAFF.

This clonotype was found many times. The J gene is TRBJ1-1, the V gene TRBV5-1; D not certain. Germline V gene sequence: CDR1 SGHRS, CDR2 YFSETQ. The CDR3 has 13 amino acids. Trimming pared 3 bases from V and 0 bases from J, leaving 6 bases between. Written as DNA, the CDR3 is TGCGCCAGCAGCTACGGAATGAACACTGAAGCTTTCTTT. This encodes CASSYGMNTEAFF.

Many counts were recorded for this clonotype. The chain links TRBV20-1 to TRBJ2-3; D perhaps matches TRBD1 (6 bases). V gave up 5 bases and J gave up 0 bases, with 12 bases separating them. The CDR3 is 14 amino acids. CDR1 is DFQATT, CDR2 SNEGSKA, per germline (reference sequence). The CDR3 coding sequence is TGCAGTGCTGCAAGGACAGCTAGCACAGATACGCAGTATTTT. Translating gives CSAARTASTDTQYF.

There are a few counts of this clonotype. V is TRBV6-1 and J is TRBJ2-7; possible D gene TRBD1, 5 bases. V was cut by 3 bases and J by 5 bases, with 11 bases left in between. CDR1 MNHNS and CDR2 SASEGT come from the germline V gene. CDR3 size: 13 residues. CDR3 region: CASSDRRVHEQYF. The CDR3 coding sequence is TGTGCCAGCAGTGATCGCAGGGTCCACGAGCAGTACTTC.

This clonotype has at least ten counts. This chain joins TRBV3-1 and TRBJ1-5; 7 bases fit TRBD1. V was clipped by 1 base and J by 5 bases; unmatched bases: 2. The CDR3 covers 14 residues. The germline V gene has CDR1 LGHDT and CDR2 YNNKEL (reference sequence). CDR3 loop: CASSQAQGDQPQHF. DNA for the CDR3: TGTGCCAGCAGCCAAGCGCAGGGGGATCAGCCCCAGCATTTT. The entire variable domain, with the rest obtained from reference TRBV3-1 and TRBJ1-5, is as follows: DTAVSQTPKYLVTQMGNDKSIKCEQNLGHDTMYWYKQDSKKFLKIMFSYNNKELIINETVPNRFSPKSPDKAHLNLHINSLELGDSAVYFCASSQAQGDQPQHFGDGTRLSIL.

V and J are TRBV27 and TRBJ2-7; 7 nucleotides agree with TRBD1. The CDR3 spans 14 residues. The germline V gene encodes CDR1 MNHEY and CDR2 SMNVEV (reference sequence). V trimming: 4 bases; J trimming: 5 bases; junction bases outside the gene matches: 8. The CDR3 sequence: CASSSRAGGDEQYF. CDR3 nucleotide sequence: TGTGCCAGCAGTTCCCGAGCAGGGGGAGACGAGCAGTACTTC.

The CDR3 region has the DNA TGTGCCTGGAGTGGAGGGCTGAGCTCCTACGAGCAGTACTTC. It translates to CAWSGGLSSYEQYF. The chain combines TRBV30 with TRBJ2-7; tentatively, D is TRBD2 (5 bases). Germline-derived CDR1 and CDR2 are GTSNPN and SVGIG (reference sequence). The CDR3 is 14 residues long. Deletions cut 1 base from V and 0 bases from J, with 10 bases between.

The DNA for the CDR3 is TGCAGTGCTAGAGCTTACGATCCTGGTACTGAAGCTTTCTTT. Protein: CSARAYDPGTEAFF. The chain employs TRBV20-1 and TRBJ1-1, with D unclear. CDR3 length: 14 amino acids. CDR1 is DFQATT, CDR2 SNEGSKA, per germline (reference sequence). The germline V and J ends were trimmed by 1 base and 5 bases, with 14 bases remaining between them.

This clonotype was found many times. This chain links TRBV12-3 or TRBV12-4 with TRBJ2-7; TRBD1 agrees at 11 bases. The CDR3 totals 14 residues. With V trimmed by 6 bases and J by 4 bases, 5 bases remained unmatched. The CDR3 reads CASSRGQGVYEQYF. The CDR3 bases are TGTGCCAGCAGCCGGGGACAGGGGGTGTACGAGCAGTACTTC.

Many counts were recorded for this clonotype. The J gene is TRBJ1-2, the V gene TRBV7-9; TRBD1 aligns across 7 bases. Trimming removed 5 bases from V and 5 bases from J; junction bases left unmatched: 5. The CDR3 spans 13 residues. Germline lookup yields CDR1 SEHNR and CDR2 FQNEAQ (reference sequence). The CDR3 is CASSKGTEYGYTF. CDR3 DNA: TGTGCCAGCAGCAAGGGGACAGAGTATGGCTACACCTTC. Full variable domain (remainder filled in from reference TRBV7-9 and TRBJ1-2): DTGVSQNPRHKITKRGQNVTFRCDPISEHNRLYWYRQTLGQGPEFLTYFQNEAQLEKSRLLSDRFSAERPKGSFSTLEIQRTEQGDSAMYLCASSKGTEYGYTFGSGTRLTVV.

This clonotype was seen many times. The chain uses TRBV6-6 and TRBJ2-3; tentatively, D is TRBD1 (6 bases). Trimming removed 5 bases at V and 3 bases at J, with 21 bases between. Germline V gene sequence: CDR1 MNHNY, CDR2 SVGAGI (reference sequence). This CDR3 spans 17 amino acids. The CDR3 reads CASSPPQGSPGTDTQYF. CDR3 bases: TGTGCCAGCAGTCCACCACAGGGCTCTCCTGGAACAGATACGCAGTATTTT.

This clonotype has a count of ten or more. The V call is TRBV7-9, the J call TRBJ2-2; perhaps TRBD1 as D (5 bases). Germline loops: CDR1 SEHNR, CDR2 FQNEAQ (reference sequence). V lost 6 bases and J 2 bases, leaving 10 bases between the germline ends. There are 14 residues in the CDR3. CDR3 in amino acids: CASSPRANTGELFF. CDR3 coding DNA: TGTGCCAGCAGTCCCAGGGCTAACACCGGGGAGCTGTTTTTT. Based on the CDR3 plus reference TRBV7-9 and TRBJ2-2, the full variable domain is DTGVSQNPRHKITKRGQNVTFRCDPISEHNRLYWYRQTLGQGPEFLTYFQNEAQLEKSRLLSDRFSAERPKGSFSTLEIQRTEQGDSAMYLCASSPRANTGELFFGEGSRLTVL.

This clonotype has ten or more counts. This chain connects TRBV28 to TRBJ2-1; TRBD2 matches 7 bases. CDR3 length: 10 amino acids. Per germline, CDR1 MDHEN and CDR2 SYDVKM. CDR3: CISGLNEQFF. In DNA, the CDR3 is TGTATTTCGGGACTAAATGAGCAGTTCTTC.

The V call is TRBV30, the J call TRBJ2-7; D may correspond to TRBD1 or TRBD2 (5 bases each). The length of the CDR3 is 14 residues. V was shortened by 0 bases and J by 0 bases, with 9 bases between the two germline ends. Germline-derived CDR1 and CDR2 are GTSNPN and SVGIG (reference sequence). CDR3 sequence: CAWSVPGSSYEQYF. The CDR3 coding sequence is TGTGCCTGGAGTGTACCAGGGAGCTCCTACGAGCAGTACTTC.

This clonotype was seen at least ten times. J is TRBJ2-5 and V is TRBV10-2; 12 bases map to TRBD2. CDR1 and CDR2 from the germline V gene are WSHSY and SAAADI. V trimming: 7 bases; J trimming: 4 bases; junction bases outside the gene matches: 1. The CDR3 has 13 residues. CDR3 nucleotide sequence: TGCGCCAGCAAACTAGCGGGGGGAGAGACCCAGTACTTC. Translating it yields CASKLAGGETQYF.

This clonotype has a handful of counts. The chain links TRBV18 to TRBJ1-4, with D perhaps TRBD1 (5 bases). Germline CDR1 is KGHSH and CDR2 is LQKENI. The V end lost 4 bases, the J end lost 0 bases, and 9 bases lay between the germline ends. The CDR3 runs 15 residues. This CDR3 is CASSLGGTTNEKLFF. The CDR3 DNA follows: TGTGCCAGCTCACTGGGGGGAACAACTAATGAAAAACTGTTTTTT.

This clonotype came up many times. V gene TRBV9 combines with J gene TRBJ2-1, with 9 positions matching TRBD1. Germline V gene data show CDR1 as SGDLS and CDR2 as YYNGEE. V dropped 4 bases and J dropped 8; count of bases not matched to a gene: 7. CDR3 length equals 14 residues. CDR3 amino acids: CASSPRTGDDEQFF. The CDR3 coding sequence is TGTGCCAGCAGCCCACGGACAGGGGACGATGAGCAGTTCTTC.